This TCR beta chain was profiled in a study of T-cell reconstitution after alpha-beta-depleted transplantation in children. Unique molecular identifiers tagged the TCRbeta library. MiXCR was run by TCRdb on the PCR reads, yielding one entry per CDR3 protein. This sample has a few hundred thousand distinct CDR3 sequences; about 17% occur once, and the top ten carry 2.5% to 4%. This CDR3 is built from 15 residues. V lost 4 bases to trimming and J lost 3 bases; unmatched junction nucleotides: 8. The germline V gene encodes CDR1 SQVTM and CDR2 ANQGSEA. The sequence derives from a human donor who donated a stem cell graft to a child with acute lymphoblastic leukemia. Sample: PBMCs from the stem cell graft donor, taken from the stem cell graft. The chain is built from TRBV29-1 and TRBJ2-1; TRBD1 matches 8 bases. CDR3 sequence reads: CSVVGGQALYNEQFF. DNA for the CDR3: TGCAGCGTTGTGGGGGGACAGGCCCTCTACAATGAGCAGTTCTTC.